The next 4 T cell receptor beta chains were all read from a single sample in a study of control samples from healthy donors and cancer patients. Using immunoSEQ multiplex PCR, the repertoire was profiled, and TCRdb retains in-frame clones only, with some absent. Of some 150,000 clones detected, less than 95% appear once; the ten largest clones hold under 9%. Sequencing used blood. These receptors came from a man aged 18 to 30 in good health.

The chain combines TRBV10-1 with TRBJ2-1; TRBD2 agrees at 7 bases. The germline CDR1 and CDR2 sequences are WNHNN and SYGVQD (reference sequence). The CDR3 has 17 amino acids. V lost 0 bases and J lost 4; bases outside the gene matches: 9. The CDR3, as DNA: TGCGCCAGCAGTGAGTCCCGGGCTAGCGGACGGTACAATGAGCAGTTCTTC. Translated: CASSESRASGRYNEQFF.

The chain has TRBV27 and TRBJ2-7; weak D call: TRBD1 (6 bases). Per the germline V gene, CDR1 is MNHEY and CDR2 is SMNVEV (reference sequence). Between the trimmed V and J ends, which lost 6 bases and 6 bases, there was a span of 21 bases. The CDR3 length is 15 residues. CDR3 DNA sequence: TGTGCCAGCAGACCAGGGGTCGAAGGGCCGAGCGAGCAGTACTTC. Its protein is CASRPGVEGPSEQYF.

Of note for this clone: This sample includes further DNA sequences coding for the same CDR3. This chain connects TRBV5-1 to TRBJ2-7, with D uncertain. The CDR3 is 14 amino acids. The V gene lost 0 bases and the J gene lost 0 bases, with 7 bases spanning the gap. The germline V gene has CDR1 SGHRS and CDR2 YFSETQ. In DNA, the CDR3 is TGCGCCAGCAGCTTGGAGGGCAGCTCCTACGAGCAGTACTTC. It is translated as CASSLEGSSYEQYF. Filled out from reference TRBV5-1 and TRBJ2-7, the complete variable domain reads KAGVTQTPRYLIKTRGQQVTLSCSPISGHRSVSWYQQTPGQGLQFLFEYFSETQRNKGNFPGRFSGRQFSNSRSEMNVSTLELGDSALYLCASSLEGSSYEQYFGPGTRLTVT.

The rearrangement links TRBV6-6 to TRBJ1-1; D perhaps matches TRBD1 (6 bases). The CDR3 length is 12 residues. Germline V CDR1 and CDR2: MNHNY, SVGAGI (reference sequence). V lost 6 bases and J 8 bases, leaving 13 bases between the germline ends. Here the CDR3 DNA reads TGTGCCAGCAGGCTCGACACAGGGGAAGCTTTCTTT. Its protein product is CASRLDTGEAFF.